These 12 T cell receptor beta chains were all obtained from the same sample, sequenced in a study of blood T cell repertoires in COVID-19. Measured with immunoSEQ multiplex PCR; TCRdb has only the in-frame clones, and not every one. Among around 180,000 clones listed, 88% were seen once. Sequencing was performed on peripheral blood. Receptors were obtained from a man in his 60s with acute or convalescent COVID-19.

V is TRBV11-2 and J is TRBJ1-2, with D perhaps matching TRBD1 (6 bases). The CDR3 extends over 14 amino acids. V was shortened by 4 bases and J by 4 bases, with 13 bases between the two germline ends. Germline V CDR1 and CDR2: SGHAT, FQNNGV. CDR3 residues: CASSSVQGSYGYTF. The CDR3 nucleotides are TGTGCCAGCAGCTCAGTCCAGGGGAGCTATGGCTACACCTTC. The whole variable domain, filled in from reference TRBV11-2 and TRBJ1-2, reads EAGVAQSPRYKIIEKRQSVAFWCNPISGHATLYWYQQILGQGPKLLIQFQNNGVVDDSQLPKDRFSAERLKGVDSTLKIQPAKLEDSAVYLCASSSVQGSYGYTFGSGTRLTVV.

J is TRBJ1-2 and V is TRBV6-1, with TRBD1 matching 8 bases. The ends lost 0 bases at V and 5 bases at J; junction bases unmatched: 5. This CDR3 contains 15 residues. CDR1 is MNHNS, CDR2 SASEGT, per germline. In nucleotides, the CDR3 is TGTGCCAGCAGTGAAGCCACCGGACAGGGATATGGCTACACCTTC. It encodes CASSEATGQGYGYTF.

The V and J genes are TRBV6-1 and TRBJ1-2; D is perhaps TRBD1 (5 bases). The germline V gene encodes CDR1 MNHNS and CDR2 SASEGT. V was trimmed by 1 base and J by 2 bases, leaving 11 bases between them. The CDR3 consists of 15 residues. DNA of the CDR3: TGTGCCAGCAGTGAAGGGTGGGGCCGGAACTATGGCTACACCTTC. Its protein product is CASSEGWGRNYGYTF.

V and J are TRBV7-9 and TRBJ1-1, with D possibly matching TRBD1 (6 bases). Trimming removed 5 bases at V and 4 bases at J, with 17 bases between. The CDR3 has 15 amino acids. Germline CDR1 reads SEHNR; CDR2 reads FQNEAQ (reference sequence). The CDR3 loop reads CASSPAPGVRTEAFF. The CDR3 nucleotides read TGTGCCAGCAGCCCGGCGCCAGGGGTACGCACTGAAGCTTTCTTT.

The chain employs TRBV11-3 and TRBJ1-4, with TRBD1 matching over 9 bases. Unmatched junction bases numbered 3, after V lost 4 bases and J lost 3 bases. The CDR3 is made up of 15 amino acids. CDR1 is SGHNT and CDR2 is YENEEA in the germline V gene. The CDR3 reads CASSSTGGANEKLFF. CDR3 in DNA: TGTGCCAGCAGCTCTACAGGGGGCGCTAATGAAAAACTGTTTTTT.

This clone has a single count. The chain is built from TRBV7-6 and TRBJ2-5, with 8 bases lining up with TRBD2. Unmatched junction bases numbered 15, after V lost 0 bases and J lost 9 bases. Germline V gene data show CDR1 as SGHVS and CDR2 as FNYEAQ. This CDR3 is 17 amino acids long. CDR3 in DNA: TGTGCCAGCAGCTTAGCAGGGTCGAGCGGGGGTGTCGGGGCCCAGTACTTC. Its protein product is CASSLAGSSGGVGAQYF. The whole variable domain, remainder taken from reference TRBV7-6 and TRBJ2-5, is GAGVSQSPRYKVTKRGQDVALRCDPISGHVSLYWYRQALGQGPEFLTYFNYEAQQDKSGLPNDRFSAERPEGSISTLTIQRTEQRDSAMYRCASSLAGSSGGVGAQYFGPGTRLLVL.

The V and J genes are TRBV7-9 and TRBJ1-3; possibly TRBD1 for D (5 bases). CDR3 length: 15 residues. Germline V gene lookup returns CDR1 SEHNR and CDR2 FQNEAQ (reference sequence). The V and J ends lost 4 bases and 4 bases respectively, with 14 bases between them. The CDR3 DNA reads TGTGCCAGCAGCTACTTCCAGGGTGTCGGAAACACCATATATTTT. Protein product: CASSYFQGVGNTIYF.

The chain couples TRBV5-1 to TRBJ2-1, with 8 bases matching TRBD1. The trim removed 2 bases at V and 5 bases at J, leaving 6 bases unmatched. This CDR3 region has 15 residues. Germline CDR1 is SGHRS and CDR2 is YFSETQ. CDR3 in DNA: TGCGCCAGCAGCTTTCCCAGGACAGGGAACAATGAGCAGTTCTTC. Translated, it gives CASSFPRTGNNEQFF.

The rearrangement links TRBV24-1 to TRBJ1-3; possibly TRBD1 for D (6 bases). This CDR3 spans 17 amino acids. CDR1 and CDR2 from the germline V gene are KGHDR and SFDVKD. Trimming took 6 bases from V and 4 from J, leaving 21 bases between them. CDR3 sequence: CATSREGSQGPGNTIYF. CDR3 in DNA: TGTGCCACCAGTCGAGAGGGTAGTCAGGGGCCCGGAAACACCATATATTTT.

The CDR3 DNA is TGTGCCAGCGGCACCGCGGCTTCCTACGAGCAGTACGTC. Protein: CASGTAASYEQYV. The chain uses TRBV5-5 and TRBJ2-7; D gene uncertain. The CDR3 consists of 13 residues. Germline assignment: CDR1 SGHKS and CDR2 YYEKEE (reference sequence). Trimming stripped 7 bases from V and 1 base from J, with 12 bases between.

V is TRBV10-3 and J is TRBJ1-2; D unresolved. This CDR3 contains 16 residues. Per germline, CDR1 ENHRY and CDR2 SYGVKD. The V end lost 0 bases, the J end lost 0 bases, and 11 bases lay between the germline ends. As DNA, the CDR3 is TGTGCCATCAGTGAGTCTGGAGGCACTTCTAACTATGGCTACACCTTC. Its translation: CAISESGGTSNYGYTF.

V gene TRBV10-3 combines with J gene TRBJ1-4, with 9 positions matching TRBD1. The CDR3 totals 13 residues. The V segment lost 7 bases and the J segment 5 bases; nucleotides outside the gene matches: 2. Germline lookup yields CDR1 ENHRY and CDR2 SYGVKD. The CDR3 is CAIKGQGNEKLFF. The CDR3 DNA is TGTGCCATCAAGGGACAGGGAAATGAAAAACTGTTTTTT.